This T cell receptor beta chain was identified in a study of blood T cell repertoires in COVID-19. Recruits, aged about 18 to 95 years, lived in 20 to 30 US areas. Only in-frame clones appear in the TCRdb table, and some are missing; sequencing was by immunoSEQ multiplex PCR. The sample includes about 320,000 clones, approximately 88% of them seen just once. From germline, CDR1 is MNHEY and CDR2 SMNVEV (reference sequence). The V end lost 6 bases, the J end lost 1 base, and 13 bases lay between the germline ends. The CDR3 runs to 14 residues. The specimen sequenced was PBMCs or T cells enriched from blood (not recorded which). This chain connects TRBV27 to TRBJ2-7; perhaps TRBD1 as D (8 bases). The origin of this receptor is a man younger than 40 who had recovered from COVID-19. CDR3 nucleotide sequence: TGTGCCAGCAGGCTACAGGGGGGGTCCTACGAGCAGTACTTC. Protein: CASRLQGGSYEQYF.